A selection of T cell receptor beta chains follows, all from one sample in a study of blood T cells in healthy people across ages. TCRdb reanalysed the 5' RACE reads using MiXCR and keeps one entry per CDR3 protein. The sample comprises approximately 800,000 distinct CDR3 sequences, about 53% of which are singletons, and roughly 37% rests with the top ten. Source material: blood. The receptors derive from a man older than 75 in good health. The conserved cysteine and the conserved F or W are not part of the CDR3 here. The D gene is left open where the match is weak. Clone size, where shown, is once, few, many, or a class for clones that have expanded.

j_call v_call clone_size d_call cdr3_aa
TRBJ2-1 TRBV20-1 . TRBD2 SARDPGLAGDEQF
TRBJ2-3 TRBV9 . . ASSVASSGLTDTQY
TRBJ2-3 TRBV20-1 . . SAWEARHRYAY
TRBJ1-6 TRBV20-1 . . SASPAGAGANSPLH
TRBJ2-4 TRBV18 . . AGSPLGGGDKNIQY
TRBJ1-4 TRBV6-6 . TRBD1 ASSYGQGEATNEKLF
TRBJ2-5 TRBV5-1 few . ASSADSFYQETQY
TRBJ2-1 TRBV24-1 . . ATSDPGAEVGNEQF
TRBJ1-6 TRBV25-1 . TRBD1 ASSEAGGGYSPLH
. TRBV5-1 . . ASSNQGPPYEQY
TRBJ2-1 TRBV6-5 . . ASSYAWQYNEQF
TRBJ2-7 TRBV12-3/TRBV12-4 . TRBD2 ASSPSGLGSYEQY
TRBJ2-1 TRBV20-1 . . SASGGYSPHYNEQF
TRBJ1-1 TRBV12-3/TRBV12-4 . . ASSFFIGGTEAF
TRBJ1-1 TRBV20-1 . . SARDTRAREAF